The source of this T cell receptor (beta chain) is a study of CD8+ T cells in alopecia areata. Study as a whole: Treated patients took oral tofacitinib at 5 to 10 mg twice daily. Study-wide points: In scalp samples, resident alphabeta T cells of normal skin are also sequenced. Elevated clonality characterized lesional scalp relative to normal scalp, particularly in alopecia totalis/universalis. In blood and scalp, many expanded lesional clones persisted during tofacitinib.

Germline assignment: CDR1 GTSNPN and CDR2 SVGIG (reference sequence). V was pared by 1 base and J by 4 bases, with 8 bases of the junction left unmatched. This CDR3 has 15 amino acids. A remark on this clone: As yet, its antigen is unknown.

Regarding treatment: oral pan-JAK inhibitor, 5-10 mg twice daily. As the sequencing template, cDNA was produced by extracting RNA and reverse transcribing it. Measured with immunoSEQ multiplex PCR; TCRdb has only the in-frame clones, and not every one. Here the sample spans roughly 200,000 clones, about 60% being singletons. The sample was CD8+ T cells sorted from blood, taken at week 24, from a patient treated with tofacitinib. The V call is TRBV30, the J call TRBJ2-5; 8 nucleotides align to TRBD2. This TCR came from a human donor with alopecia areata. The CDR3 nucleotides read TGTGCCTGGAGTGATGCCGGGGGGGCCCGAGAGACCCAGTACTTC. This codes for CAWSDAGGARETQYF.